These T cell receptor beta chains were read from a single sample in a study of cytomegalovirus exposure and HLA in healthy donors. The table came from immunoSEQ multiplex PCR; TCRdb's copy has only in-frame clones and leaves some out. Here the sample spans 110,000 to 150,000 clones, approximately 78% being singletons. Specimen: PBMCs. The receptors shown here come from a female donor in good health and CMV-seronegative. The CDR3 runs from the conserved cysteine through the conserved F or W. Fields, in order: D gene, J gene, clone size, V gene, CDR3 protein, CDR3 DNA. A D gene is named only where the DNA matches it firmly. Size values are once, few and many counts, or a class for expanded clones, and some rows have none.

. | TRBJ2-3 | . | TRBV4-1 | CASSQVRGGVDTQYF | TGCGCCAGCAGCCAAGTTAGGGGGGGAGTGGATACGCAGTATTTT
TRBD2 | TRBJ2-7 | . | TRBV10-3 | CAISESTLAGGPREQYF | TGTGCCATCAGTGAGTCGACTCTCGCGGGAGGGCCTCGCGAGCAGTACTTC
TRBD1 | TRBJ2-3 | . | TRBV19 | CATQGAADTQYF | TGTGCCACACAGGGGGCGGCAGATACGCAGTATTTT
. | TRBJ1-6 | . | TRBV19 | CASSIRRPTINSPLHF | TGTGCCAGTAGTATCCGGAGACCTACTATTAATTCACCCCTCCACTTT
. | TRBJ1-6 | . | TRBV5-6 | CASSLLTVNSPLHF | TGTGCCAGCAGCTTGCTGACAGTAAATTCACCCCTCCACTTT
. | TRBJ1-5 | . | TRBV10-3 | CAISRDNNQPQHF | TGTGCCATCAGCCGGGATAACAATCAGCCCCAGCATTTT
TRBD1 | TRBJ2-2 | . | TRBV2 | CASGGQGYTGELFF | TGTGCCAGCGGGGGACAGGGGTACACCGGGGAGCTGTTTTTT
TRBD1 | TRBJ1-6 | . | TRBV19 | CASSTGGSIANSPLHF | TGTGCCAGTAGTACAGGGGGTTCGATTGCAAATTCACCCCTCCACTTT
. | TRBJ1-5 | . | TRBV5-1 | CASSSGEGGNQPQHF | TGCGCCAGCAGCTCTGGCGAAGGAGGCAATCAGCCCCAGCATTTT
. | TRBJ2-3 | . | TRBV29-1 | CSVDSTSPTDTQYF | TGCAGCGTCGATAGTACTAGCCCCACAGATACGCAGTATTTT
TRBD1 | TRBJ1-2 | . | TRBV5-1 | CASSPDRGGGYTF | TGCGCCAGCAGCCCCGACAGGGGAGGGGGCTACACCTTC
TRBD2 | TRBJ2-3 | . | TRBV7-2 | CASSPLAGGGTDTQYF | TGTGCCAGCAGCCCTTTAGCGGGGGGGGGCACAGATACGCAGTATTTT
. | TRBJ1-2 | . | TRBV7-9 | CASSPRTHLNYGYTF | TGTGCCAGCAGCCCAAGGACACACCTTAACTATGGCTACACCTTC
. | TRBJ1-3 | . | TRBV30 | CAWNPAGNTIYF | TGTGCCTGGAATCCCGCTGGAAACACCATATATTTT
. | TRBJ1-1 | few | TRBV28 | CASSSPSDTEAFF | TGTGCCAGCAGCTCCCCGTCTGACACTGAAGCTTTCTTT
. | TRBJ2-7 | . | TRBV5-1 | CASSLGATGLAHEQYF | TGCGCCAGCAGCTTGGGGGCGACAGGTTTGGCCCACGAGCAGTACTTC
. | TRBJ2-5 | . | TRBV5-4 | CASSLGGPETQYF | TGTGCCAGCAGCCTGGGGGGCCCCGAGACCCAGTACTTC
. | TRBJ2-7 | . | TRBV10-3 | CAISEYRAGLSYEQYF | TGTGCCATCAGTGAGTATAGGGCAGGACTCTCCTACGAGCAGTACTTC